This T cell receptor (beta chain) is from a study of PD-1 blockade in mismatch repair-deficient tumors. Study-wide context: Enrolled about 2012-2016, patients had progressing, pretreated mismatch repair-deficient cancers of around 12 types.

On this clone itself: The antigen is undetermined.

TCRdb's table, derived via immunoSEQ multiplex PCR, lists solely in-frame clones and lacks some. The table has about 120,000 clones, 70% to 80% seen once. The CDR3 runs to 19 residues. CDR1 is LGHNT and CDR2 is FRNRAP in the germline V gene. Mismatch repair deficiency was confirmed in all patients, by PCR or immunohistochemistry. TCRs were sequenced from a few patients responding to pembrolizumab. Overall study results and limits: Rapid post-treatment expansion, then contraction, generally preceding radiologic response, marked tumor-resident clones.

This chain uses TRBV12-5 with TRBJ2-5; 7 nucleotides agree with TRBD2. Judging by the DNA end, TRBJ2-7 fits better; the J call may be wrong. Source: peripheral blood, taken approximately 64 weeks after starting pembrolizumab. The sequence came from an adult with mismatch repair-deficient cancer. CDR3 coding DNA: TGTGCTAGTGGTTTGGTACCAGGACTAGGAGGAGGAATCTCCTACGAGCAGTACTTC. Its translation is CASGLVPGLGGGISYEQYF.